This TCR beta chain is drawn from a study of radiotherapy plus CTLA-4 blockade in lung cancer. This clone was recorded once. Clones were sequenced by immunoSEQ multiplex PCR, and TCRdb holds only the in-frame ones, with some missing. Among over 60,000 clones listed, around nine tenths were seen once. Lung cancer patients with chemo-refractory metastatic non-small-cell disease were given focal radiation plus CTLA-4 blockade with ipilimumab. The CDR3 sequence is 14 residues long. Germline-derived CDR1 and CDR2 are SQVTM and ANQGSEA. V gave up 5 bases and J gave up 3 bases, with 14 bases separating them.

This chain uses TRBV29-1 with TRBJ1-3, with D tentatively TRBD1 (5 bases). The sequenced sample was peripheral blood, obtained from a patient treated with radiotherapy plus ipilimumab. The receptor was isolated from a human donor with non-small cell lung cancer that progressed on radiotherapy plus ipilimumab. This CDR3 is CSVSERDLGNTIYF. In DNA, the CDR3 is TGCAGCGTTAGTGAGAGGGACCTTGGAAACACCATATATTTT.